This T cell receptor (beta chain) stems from a study of CD8+ T cells in alopecia areata. On the study more broadly: Tofacitinib administration to treated patients was oral, at 5 to 10 mg twice daily. Points from the study as a whole: Scalp clonality dropped significantly under tofacitinib, as did expanded CD8+ top-100 clones.

Sequencing templates came from extracted RNA that was reverse transcribed into cDNA. The assay was immunoSEQ multiplex PCR, and TCRdb's table has in-frame clones only and misses some. This repertoire shows 95,000 to 100,000 clones, about 60% found once; its top ten account for about 17%. Noted treatment: oral pan-JAK inhibitor, 5-10 mg twice daily. Note on this clone: What it binds is not known.

V shed 3 bases and J 3 bases; nucleotides not matched to a gene: 4. The germline CDR1 and CDR2 sequences are GTSNPN and SVGIG (reference sequence). This CDR3 region has 15 residues. The TCR comes from a human donor with alopecia areata. V usage is TRBV30 and J usage is TRBJ2-7, with TRBD2 matching 14 bases. Sequences were derived from CD8+ T cells sorted from blood, sampled at approximately week 55, from a patient treated with tofacitinib. The CDR3 DNA is TGTGCCTGGAGGGGGACTAGCGGGGGAGTCTACGAGCAGTACTTC. This encodes CAWRGTSGGVYEQYF.